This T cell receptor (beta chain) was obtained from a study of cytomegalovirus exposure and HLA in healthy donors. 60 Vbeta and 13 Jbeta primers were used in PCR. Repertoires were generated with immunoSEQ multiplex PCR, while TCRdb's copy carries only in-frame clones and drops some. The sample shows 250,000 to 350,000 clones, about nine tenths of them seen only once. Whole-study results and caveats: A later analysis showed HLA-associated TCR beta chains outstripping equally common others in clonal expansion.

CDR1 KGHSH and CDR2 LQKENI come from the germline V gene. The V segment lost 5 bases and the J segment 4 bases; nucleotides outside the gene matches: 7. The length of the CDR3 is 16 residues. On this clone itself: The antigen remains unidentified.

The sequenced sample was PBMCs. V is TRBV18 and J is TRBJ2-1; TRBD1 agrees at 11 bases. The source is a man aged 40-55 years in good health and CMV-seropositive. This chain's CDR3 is CASSSRTGGAYNEQFF. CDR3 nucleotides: TGTGCCAGCTCATCAAGGACAGGGGGCGCTTACAATGAGCAGTTCTTC.